The entry below describes one T cell receptor beta chain. Its antigen is unidentified. The data originate from a study of shared clonotypes between healthy human individuals. Germline assignment: CDR1 SGHVS and CDR2 FQNEAQ. Trimming took 1 base from V and 6 from J, leaving 10 bases between them. This CDR3 region has 13 residues. All donors were healthy HIV-negative adults lacking recent acute infections or vaccinations. Caucasian adults living in Nashville, Tennessee, provided all samples. Points from the study as a whole: The sharing of 5% to 5.5% of naive CD4 clonotypes was seen across a handful of donors.

Assay: immunoSEQ multiplex PCR; the TCRdb copy retains only in-frame clones and omits some. Of around 95,000 clones listed, 67% are singletons. The gene calls are TRBV7-8 and TRBJ2-7; possibly TRBD1 for D (5 bases). The sample comprised memory CD8+ T cells sorted from blood. The subset: CD45RO+ cells pooled with CCR7-negative TemRA cells. This TCR came from a man under 40 in good health. DNA for the CDR3: TGTGCCAGCAGCTTAGAGCCAAGGGGCGAGCAGTACTTC. This sequence encodes CASSLEPRGEQYF.